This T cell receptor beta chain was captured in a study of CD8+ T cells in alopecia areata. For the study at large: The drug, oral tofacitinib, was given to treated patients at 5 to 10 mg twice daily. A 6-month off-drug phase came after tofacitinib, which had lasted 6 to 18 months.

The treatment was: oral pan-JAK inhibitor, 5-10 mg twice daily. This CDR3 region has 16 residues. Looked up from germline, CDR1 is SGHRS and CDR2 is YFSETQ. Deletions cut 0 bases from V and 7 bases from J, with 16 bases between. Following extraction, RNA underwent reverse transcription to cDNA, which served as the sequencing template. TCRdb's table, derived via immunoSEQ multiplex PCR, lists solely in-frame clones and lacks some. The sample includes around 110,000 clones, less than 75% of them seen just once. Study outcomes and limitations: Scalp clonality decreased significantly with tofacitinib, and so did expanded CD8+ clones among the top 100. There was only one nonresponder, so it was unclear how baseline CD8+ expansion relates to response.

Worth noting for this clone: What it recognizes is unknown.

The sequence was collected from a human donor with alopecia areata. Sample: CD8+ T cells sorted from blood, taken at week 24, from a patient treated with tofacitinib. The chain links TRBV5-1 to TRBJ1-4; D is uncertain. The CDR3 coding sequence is TGCGCCAGCAGCTTGGAATTTCGGGCGGTCGGTGAAAAACTGTTTTTT. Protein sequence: CASSLEFRAVGEKLFF.